This T cell receptor beta chain is from a study of sequential checkpoint blockade in melanoma. This CDR3 contains 20 residues. Germline V gene data show CDR1 as PRHDT and CDR2 as FYEKMQ (reference sequence). Libraries were prepared by immunoSEQ multiplex PCR; TCRdb keeps only in-frame clonotypes and omits some of them. The sample carries 3,500 to 4,000 clones, roughly 63% recorded once. Treatment reported: randomized to nivolumab then ipilimumab (arm A) or the reverse (arm B). About this clone itself: The junction differs from germline at one of its ends, possibly a read error.

The TCR sequence derives from a human donor with melanoma. The sample consisted of CD8+ T cells sorted from blood (inferred from file names), taken from a patient given nivolumab and ipilimumab in sequence. The rearrangement uses TRBV13 and TRBJ1-3, with a weak D call TRBD1 (5 bases). The CDR3: CACSGPGTLNPSASGNTIYF. In DNA, the CDR3 is TGTGCCTGCAGCGGACCCGGGACTTTGAATCCTTCTGCCTCTGGAAACACCATATATTTT.